This T cell receptor (beta chain) was documented in a study of cytomegalovirus exposure and HLA in healthy donors. From germline, CDR1 is SGHTA and CDR2 FQGTGA. CDR3 length: 15 residues. V was trimmed by 0 bases and J by 5 bases, leaving 8 bases between them. Clones were sequenced by immunoSEQ multiplex PCR, and TCRdb holds only the in-frame ones, with some missing. This table holds over 200,000 clones, 90% found once. Study-level findings and limits: Generally TCR sequences proved uncommon, though certain public TCRs appeared in numerous donors.

Worth noting for this clone: No antigen is known for it.

This sequence joins TRBV7-3 and TRBJ1-6; no clear D gene. Sequences were obtained from PBMCs. This TCR derives from a woman aged 18-29 years in good health and CMV-seronegative. CDR3 in amino acids: CASSLTGVDNSPLHF. CDR3 nucleotides: TGTGCCAGCAGCTTAACTGGAGTCGATAATTCACCCCTCCACTTT.